The rows below give T cell receptor beta chains drawn from one sample of a study of cytomegalovirus exposure and HLA in healthy donors. Here immunoSEQ multiplex PCR was the method, and the copy in TCRdb shows in-frame clones only, minus some. The repertoire table contains about 150,000 clones. Specimen: PBMCs. The receptors were gathered from a woman aged 45-59 years in good health and CMV-seronegative. Both conserved end residues are part of each CDR3. Fields, in order: D gene, J gene, V gene, CDR3 protein, CDR3 DNA. The D gene is left open where the match is weak.

>TRBD1|TRBJ1-5|TRBV15
CATSRRTGFDQPQHF
TGTGCCACCAGCAGACGGACAGGGTTCGATCAGCCCCAGCATTTT
>.|TRBJ1-1|TRBV19
CASSIDLGGGTEAFF
TGTGCCAGTAGTATAGATCTAGGCGGAGGGACTGAAGCTTTCTTT
>.|TRBJ1-5|TRBV19
CASSPSPPLSRPQHF
TGTGCCAGTAGCCCCTCGCCGCCCCTTTCTAGGCCCCAGCATTTT
>.|TRBJ2-3|TRBV30
CAWTAPSDTQYF
TGTGCCTGGACTGCTCCAAGCGATACGCAGTATTTT
>.|TRBJ2-7|TRBV30
CAWRPGQYEQYF
TGTGCCTGGAGACCCGGACAGTACGAGCAGTACTTC
>TRBD2|TRBJ2-1|TRBV28
CASWGGGLTNEQFF
TGTGCCAGTTGGGGGGGAGGGCTAACCAATGAGCAGTTCTTC
>.|TRBJ2-2|TRBV18
CASSPAKLVSSLSGELFF
TGTGCCAGCTCACCTGCTAAACTAGTTTCGTCGTTATCCGGGGAGCTGTTTTTT
>TRBD1|TRBJ1-6|TRBV9
CASSDQTGLKSPLHF
TGTGCCAGCAGCGACCAGACAGGGTTGAAGTCACCCCTCCACTTT
>TRBD2|TRBJ2-3|TRBV2
CASRVGLAESTDTQYF
TGTGCCAGCAGAGTCGGACTAGCGGAGAGCACAGATACGCAGTATTTT
>.|TRBJ1-5|TRBV6-1
CASRTDDNQPQHF
TGTGCCAGCAGGACAGACGACAATCAGCCCCAGCATTTT
>.|TRBJ1-2|TRBV4-3
CASSQVSQSANYGYTF
TGCGCCAGCAGCCAAGTCTCCCAGTCAGCTAACTATGGCTACACCTTC
>.|TRBJ2-1|TRBV4-3
CASSQEPEFHEQFF
TGCGCCAGCAGCCAAGAGCCTGAGTTCCATGAGCAGTTCTTC
>.|TRBJ2-5|TRBV19
CAILAGCANQETQYF
TGTGCCATCCTCGCGGGGTGTGCAAATCAAGAGACCCAGTACTTC
>.|TRBJ1-2|TRBV18
CASSPPVGAPRVYTF
TGTGCCAGCTCACCACCGGTGGGGGCCCCTAGAGTCTACACCTTC
>.|TRBJ2-2|TRBV6-5
CASRKPGIFGELFF
TGTGCCAGCCGAAAACCAGGGATTTTCGGGGAGCTGTTTTTT
>.|TRBJ2-6|TRBV28
CASRPGGANVLTF
TGTGCCAGCAGGCCAGGTGGGGCCAACGTCCTGACTTTC
>.|TRBJ2-6|TRBV28
CASSIIYGSGANVLTF
TGTGCCAGCAGCATTATTTACGGGTCTGGGGCCAACGTCCTGACTTTC
>TRBD2|TRBJ2-1|TRBV4-3
CASSQDLWEGWNEQFF
TGCGCCAGCAGCCAAGATCTGTGGGAGGGCTGGAATGAGCAGTTCTTC
>.|TRBJ2-5|TRBV6-5
CASSSSTSGSFEQYF
.
>.|TRBJ1-5|TRBV7-2
CASSEDGRAGPQHF
TGTGCCAGCAGCGAGGACGGCCGAGCGGGGCCCCAGCATTTT
>.|TRBJ1-2|TRBV4-1
CASSQRLTMGYTF
TGCGCCAGCAGCCAAAGACTTACTATGGGCTACACCTTC
>TRBD1|TRBJ1-4|TRBV7-2
CASADRGYEKLFF
TGTGCCAGCGCTGACAGGGGATACGAAAAACTGTTTTTT
>.|TRBJ1-6|TRBV6-5
CAQIEGGFYNSPLHF
TGTGCCCAGATCGAGGGAGGGTTCTATAATTCACCCCTCCACTTT
>TRBD1|TRBJ1-5|TRBV7-9
CASSSSGGDQPQHF
TGTGCCAGCAGCTCTTCAGGGGGCGATCAGCCCCAGCATTTT
>.|TRBJ2-1|TRBV6-1
CASSAAGPSSYNEQFF
TGTGCCAGCAGTGCGGCTGGGCCCAGCTCCTACAATGAGCAGTTCTTC
>.|TRBJ2-7|TRBV6-5
CASSPVGGDYEQYF
TGTGCCAGCAGCCCCGTCGGGGGAGACTACGAGCAGTACTTC
>.|TRBJ2-3|TRBV9
CASSAPTDTQYF
TGTGCCAGCAGCGCCCCGACAGATACGCAGTATTTT
>TRBD1|TRBJ2-5|TRBV5-1
CASSWTGGAETQYF
TGCGCCAGCAGCTGGACAGGGGGCGCGGAGACCCAGTACTTC
>TRBD2|TRBJ2-5|TRBV6-1
CASSDGLAGMETQYF
TGTGCCAGCAGTGATGGGCTAGCGGGGATGGAGACCCAGTACTTC
>.|TRBJ2-7|TRBV6-1
CASSEGSGGGRDEQYF
TGTGCCAGCAGTGAAGGGTCGGGAGGGGGCAGGGACGAGCAGTACTTC
>TRBD1|TRBJ2-7|TRBV2
CASSEGGTGGREQYF
TGTGCCAGCAGTGAAGGGGGGACAGGGGGCCGTGAGCAGTACTTC
>.|TRBJ2-5|TRBV13
CASSKPGGPQETQYF
TGTGCCAGCAGCAAGCCCGGGGGACCACAAGAGACCCAGTACTTC
>.|TRBJ1-1|TRBV6-1
CASSVSSRGTTEAFF
TGTGCCAGCAGTGTAAGTTCCAGGGGAACCACTGAAGCTTTCTTT
>TRBD1|TRBJ2-1|TRBV12-5
CASGVTGGEQFF
TGTGCTAGTGGGGTGACAGGGGGAGAGCAGTTCTTC
>TRBD2|TRBJ2-1|TRBV30
CAWTYGLAGPNEQFF
TGTGCCTGGACTTATGGACTAGCGGGGCCCAATGAGCAGTTCTTC
>.|TRBJ2-7|TRBV19
CASRAPESYEQYF
TGTGCCAGTAGGGCCCCGGAGAGCTACGAGCAGTACTTC
>.|TRBJ1-3|TRBV4-2
CASSPGQSRSSGNTIYF
TGTGCCAGCAGCCCTGGACAGTCCCGAAGCTCTGGAAACACCATATATTTT
>TRBD1|TRBJ2-1|TRBV18
CASSPKDRVNNEQFF
TGTGCCAGCTCACCAAAGGACAGGGTGAACAATGAGCAGTTCTTC
>.|TRBJ2-5|TRBV9
CASSVMTGRETQYF
TGTGCCAGCAGCGTAATGACGGGTCGGGAGACCCAGTACTTC
>TRBD1|TRBJ1-2|TRBV27
CASSLFGQGVGGYTF
TGTGCCAGCAGTTTATTTGGACAGGGGGTCGGCGGCTACACCTTC
>TRBD1|TRBJ1-5|TRBV28
CASSATQGGSNQPQHF
TGTGCCAGCAGTGCCACACAGGGGGGGAGCAATCAGCCCCAGCATTTT
>.|TRBJ1-5|TRBV5-5
CASSVTPEQISNQPQHF
TGTGCCAGCAGCGTTACCCCCGAACAGATTAGCAATCAGCCCCAGCATTTT
>TRBD1|TRBJ1-5|TRBV30
CAWSMTGANQPQHF
TGTGCCTGGAGTATGACAGGGGCCAATCAGCCCCAGCATTTT
>TRBD1|TRBJ1-6|TRBV2
CASSWTGGRISNSPLHF
TGTGCCAGCAGTTGGACAGGGGGCCGAATAAGTAATTCACCCCTCCACTTT
>.|TRBJ1-1|TRBV28
CASSLFPGNMAEAFF
TGTGCCAGCAGTTTATTCCCGGGTAATATGGCCGAAGCTTTCTTT
>.|TRBJ1-6|TRBV5-1
CASSWGTGTIGSPLHF
TGCGCCAGCAGCTGGGGAACCGGGACTATTGGATCACCCCTCCACTTT
>TRBD2|TRBJ2-4|TRBV4-1
CASSQVGLGEGIQYF
TGCGCCAGCAGCCAAGTGGGACTTGGGGAGGGCATTCAGTACTTC
>.|TRBJ2-1|TRBV25-1
CASSEPGFEQFF
TGTGCCAGCAGTGAACCCGGTTTTGAGCAGTTCTTC
>.|TRBJ1-1|TRBV30
CAWIVRVGTEAFF
TGTGCCTGGATAGTCAGGGTGGGCACTGAAGCTTTCTTT
>TRBD1|TRBJ1-2|TRBV30
CAWNPGGLYGYTF
TGTGCCTGGAACCCAGGGGGACTCTATGGCTACACCTTC
>.|TRBJ2-7|TRBV6-5
CASSYSYGGSYEQYF
TGTGCCAGCAGTTACTCCTACGGGGGCTCCTACGAGCAGTACTTC
>.|TRBJ1-4|TRBV2
CASSEAGRTLNEKLFF
TGTGCCAGCAGTGAAGCGGGGCGGACGCTTAATGAAAAACTGTTTTTT
>.|TRBJ2-7|TRBV30
CAWSGTILYEQYF
TGTGCCTGGAGTGGGACTATTCTCTACGAGCAGTACTTC